Listed here is a single T cell receptor beta chain. This sample is part of a study of blood T cell repertoires in COVID-19. The germline gives CDR1 MNHEY, CDR2 SVGAGI. This CDR3 contains 15 residues. Trimming took off 0 bases at V and 2 bases at J, with 7 bases between the two ends. Method: immunoSEQ multiplex PCR; TCRdb's copy keeps in-frame clones and lacks some. The sample includes a few hundred thousand clones, 86% of them seen just once. The specimen sequenced was peripheral blood. V gene TRBV6-5 combines with J gene TRBJ1-4; no definite D call. This receptor was taken from a man younger than 40 with active or convalescent COVID-19. The CDR3 nucleotides are TGTGCCAGCAGTTACTCGATGCGGACTAATGAAAAACTGTTTTTT. It yields the protein CASSYSMRTNEKLFF.